Below, one T cell receptor (beta chain) is given with its context. Its antigen is currently unknown. In germline, CDR1 is SGHTA, CDR2 FQGNSA. This CDR3 has 14 amino acids. Every donor gave 9 to 10 milliliters of peripheral blood. It was with a sample-barcoded 5' primer and a J-beta primer mix that a second PCR of roughly 6 to 12 cycles was run. One entry per CDR3 protein, called by TCRdb with MiXCR from the 5' RACE reads. The sample lists roughly 570,000 distinct CDR3 sequences; about 26% were seen once. The data belong to a study of blood T cells in healthy people across ages. Study-level points and caveats: Strongly correlated with naive T cell percentage was TCR beta diversity. It was not known whether donors were CMV positive (a possible confounder of expanded clonotype changes).

The sequenced sample was blood. This TCR came from a woman aged 65 to 85 in good health. J is TRBJ2-5 and V is TRBV7-2; D gene ambiguous. The J call could be wrong; TRBJ2-7 is a better fit for the DNA end. CDR3 bases: TGTGCCAGCAGTCGGAAGAGCCTCTCCTACGAGCAGTACTTC. It is translated as CASSRKSLSYEQYF.